The sample holds a few counts of the clone carrying this T cell receptor beta chain. Its antigen is still unknown. Synthesis of TCR cDNA relied on 5'RACE template switching, which attached a universal primer site and UMIs. MiXCR, run by TCRdb on the 5' RACE reads, gives a single entry per CDR3 protein. The sample gives around 550,000 distinct CDR3 sequences, less than 20% of which show up once; more than 13% is in the top ten. This sample was taken from a study of T cells after yellow fever vaccination. Overall study context: SMART-Seq v4 Ultra Low Input prepared libraries from low-cell fractions.

This CDR3 has 14 amino acids. Germline CDR1 and CDR2: SGHDT and YYEEEE. Trimming shortened V by 0 bases and J by 4 bases, and 7 bases separated the two germline ends. Study outcomes and limitations: Weaker overall was a secondary response that nonetheless peaked faster, on day 5 versus 15.

V is TRBV5-6 and J is TRBJ2-2; D gene uncertain. The receptor's source is a man younger than 40 who received the YFV17D yellow fever vaccine. The input for sequencing was PBMCs, taken 15 days after the yellow fever booster vaccination. DNA for the CDR3: TGTGCCAGCAGCTTGGAGGGCCCCACCGGGGAGCTGTTTTTT. Protein: CASSLEGPTGELFF.